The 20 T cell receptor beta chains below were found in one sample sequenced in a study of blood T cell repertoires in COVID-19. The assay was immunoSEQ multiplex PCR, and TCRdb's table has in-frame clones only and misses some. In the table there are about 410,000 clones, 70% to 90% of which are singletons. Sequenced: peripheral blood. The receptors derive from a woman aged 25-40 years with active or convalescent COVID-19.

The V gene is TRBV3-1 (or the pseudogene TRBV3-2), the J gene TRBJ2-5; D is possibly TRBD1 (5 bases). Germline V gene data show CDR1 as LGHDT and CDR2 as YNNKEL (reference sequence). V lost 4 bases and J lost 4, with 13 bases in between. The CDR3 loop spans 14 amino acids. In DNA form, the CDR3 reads TGTGCCAGCAGCCCCGAGCGACAGAGAGAGACCCAGTACTTC. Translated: CASSPERQRETQYF.

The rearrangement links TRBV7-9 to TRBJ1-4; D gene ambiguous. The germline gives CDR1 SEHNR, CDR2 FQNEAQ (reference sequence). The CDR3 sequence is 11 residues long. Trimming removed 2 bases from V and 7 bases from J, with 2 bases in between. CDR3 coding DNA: TGTGCCAGCAGCTTACGTGAAAAACTGTTTTTT. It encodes CASSLREKLFF.

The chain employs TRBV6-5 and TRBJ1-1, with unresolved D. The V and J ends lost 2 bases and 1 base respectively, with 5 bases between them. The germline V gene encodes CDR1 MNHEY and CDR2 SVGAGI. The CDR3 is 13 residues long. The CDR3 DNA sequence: TGTGCCAGCAGTTACGAAGCGAACACTGAAGCTTTCTTT. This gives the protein CASSYEANTEAFF.

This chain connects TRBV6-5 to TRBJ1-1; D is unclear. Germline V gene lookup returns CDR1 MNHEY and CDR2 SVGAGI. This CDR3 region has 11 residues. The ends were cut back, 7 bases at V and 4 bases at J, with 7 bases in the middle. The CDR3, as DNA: TGTGCCAGCATTACTGGCACTGAAGCTTTCTTT. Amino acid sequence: CASITGTEAFF.

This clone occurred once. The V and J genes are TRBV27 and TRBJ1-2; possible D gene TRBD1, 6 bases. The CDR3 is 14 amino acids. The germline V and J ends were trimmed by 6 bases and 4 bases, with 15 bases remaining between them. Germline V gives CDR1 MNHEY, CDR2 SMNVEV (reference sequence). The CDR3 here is CASSPLVGAYGYTF. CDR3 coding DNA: TGTGCCAGCAGCCCCCTCGTGGGGGCCTATGGCTACACCTTC.

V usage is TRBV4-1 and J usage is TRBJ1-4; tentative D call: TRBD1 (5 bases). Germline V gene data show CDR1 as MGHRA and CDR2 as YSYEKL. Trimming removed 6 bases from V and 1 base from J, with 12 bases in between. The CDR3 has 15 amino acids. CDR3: CASRSTGVTNEKLFF. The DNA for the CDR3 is TGCGCCAGCAGGTCTACGGGGGTAACTAATGAAAAACTGTTTTTT.

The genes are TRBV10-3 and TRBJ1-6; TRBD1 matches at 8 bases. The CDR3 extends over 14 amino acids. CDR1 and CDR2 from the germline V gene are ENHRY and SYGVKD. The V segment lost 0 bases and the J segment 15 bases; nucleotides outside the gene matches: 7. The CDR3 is CAISESRTGKILHF. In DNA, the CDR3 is TGTGCCATCAGTGAGTCCCGGACAGGGAAAATCCTCCACTTT.

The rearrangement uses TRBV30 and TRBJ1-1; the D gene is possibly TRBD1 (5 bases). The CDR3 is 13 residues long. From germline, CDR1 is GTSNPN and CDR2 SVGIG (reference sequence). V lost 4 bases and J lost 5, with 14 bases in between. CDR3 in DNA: TGTGCCTGGACCCCATTGGGGGGGACTGAAGCTTTCTTT. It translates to CAWTPLGGTEAFF. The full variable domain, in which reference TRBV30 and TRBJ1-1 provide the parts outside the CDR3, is SQTIHQWPATLVQPVGSPLSLECTVEGTSNPNLYWYRQAAGRGLQLLFYSVGIGQISSEVPQNLSASRPQDRQFILSSKKLLLSDSGFYLCAWTPLGGTEAFFGQGTRLTVV.

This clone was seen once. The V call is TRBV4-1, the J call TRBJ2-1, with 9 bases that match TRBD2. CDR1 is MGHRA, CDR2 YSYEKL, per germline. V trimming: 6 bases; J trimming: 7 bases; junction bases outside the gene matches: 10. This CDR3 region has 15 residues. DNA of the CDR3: TGCGCCAGCAGTAAAGGCGGGGGGGCGATAAATGAGCAGTTCTTC. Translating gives CASSKGGGAINEQFF.

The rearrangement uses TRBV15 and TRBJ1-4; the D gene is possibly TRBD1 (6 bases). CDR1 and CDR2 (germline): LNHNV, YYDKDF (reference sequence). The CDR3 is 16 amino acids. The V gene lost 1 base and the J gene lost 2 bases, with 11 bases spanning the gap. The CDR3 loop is CATSRGNRGTNEKLFF. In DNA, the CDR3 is TGTGCCACCAGCAGAGGAAATAGGGGGACTAATGAAAAACTGTTTTTT.

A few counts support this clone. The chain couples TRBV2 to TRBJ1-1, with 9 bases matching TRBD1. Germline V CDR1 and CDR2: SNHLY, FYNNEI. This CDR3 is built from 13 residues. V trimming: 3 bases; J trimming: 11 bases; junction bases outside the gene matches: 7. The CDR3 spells CASSEATGGYAFF. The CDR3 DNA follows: TGTGCCAGCAGTGAGGCGACAGGGGGTTACGCTTTCTTT. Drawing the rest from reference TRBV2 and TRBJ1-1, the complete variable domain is EPEVTQTPSHQVTQMGQEVILRCVPISNHLYFYWYRQILGQKVEFLVSFYNNEISEKSEIFDDQFSVERPDGSNFTLKIRSTKLEDSAMYFCASSEATGGYAFFGQGTRLTVV.

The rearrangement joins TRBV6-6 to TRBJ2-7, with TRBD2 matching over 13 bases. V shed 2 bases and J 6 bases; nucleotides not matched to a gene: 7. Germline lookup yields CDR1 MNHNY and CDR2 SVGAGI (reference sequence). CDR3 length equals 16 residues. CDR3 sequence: CASSYTGGTSGIEQYF. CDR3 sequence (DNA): TGTGCCAGCAGTTACACTGGGGGGACTAGCGGGATCGAGCAGTACTTC.

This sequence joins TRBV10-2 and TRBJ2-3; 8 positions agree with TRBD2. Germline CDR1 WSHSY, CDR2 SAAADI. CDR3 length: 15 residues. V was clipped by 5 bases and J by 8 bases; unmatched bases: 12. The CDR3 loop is CASSIAGSEGGTQYF. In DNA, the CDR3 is TGCGCCAGCAGTATAGCGGGATCCGAAGGGGGTACGCAGTATTTT.

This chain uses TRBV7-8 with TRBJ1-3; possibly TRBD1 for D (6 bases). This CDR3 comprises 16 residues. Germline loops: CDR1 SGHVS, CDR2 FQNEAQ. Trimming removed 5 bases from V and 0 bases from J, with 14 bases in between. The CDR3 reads CASSPRGGASGNTIYF. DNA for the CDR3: TGTGCCAGCAGCCCCCGAGGGGGGGCCTCTGGAAACACCATATATTTT.

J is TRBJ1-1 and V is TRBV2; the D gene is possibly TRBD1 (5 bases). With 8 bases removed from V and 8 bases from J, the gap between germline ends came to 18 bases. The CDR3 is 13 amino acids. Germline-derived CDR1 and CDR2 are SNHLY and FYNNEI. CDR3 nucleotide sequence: TGTGCCAGCCTCAACCGAGACAGTTCCGAAGCTTTCTTT. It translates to CASLNRDSSEAFF.

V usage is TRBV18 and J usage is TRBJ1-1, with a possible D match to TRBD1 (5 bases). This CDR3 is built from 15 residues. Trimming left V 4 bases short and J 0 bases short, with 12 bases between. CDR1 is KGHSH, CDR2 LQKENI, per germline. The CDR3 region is CASSLQGHLNTEAFF. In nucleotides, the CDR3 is TGTGCCAGCTCACTCCAGGGCCATTTGAACACTGAAGCTTTCTTT.

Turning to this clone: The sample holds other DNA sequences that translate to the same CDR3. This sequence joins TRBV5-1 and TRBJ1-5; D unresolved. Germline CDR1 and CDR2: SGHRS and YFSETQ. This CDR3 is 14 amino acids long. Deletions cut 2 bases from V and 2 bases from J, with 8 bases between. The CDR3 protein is CASSFGDGNQPQHF. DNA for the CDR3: TGCGCCAGCAGCTTTGGAGATGGCAATCAGCCCCAGCATTTT.

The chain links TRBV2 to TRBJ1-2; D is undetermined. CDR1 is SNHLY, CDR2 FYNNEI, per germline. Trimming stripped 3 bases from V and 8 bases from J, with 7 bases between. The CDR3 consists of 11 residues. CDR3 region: CASSDENGYTF. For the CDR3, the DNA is TGTGCCAGCAGTGACGAGAACGGCTACACCTTC.

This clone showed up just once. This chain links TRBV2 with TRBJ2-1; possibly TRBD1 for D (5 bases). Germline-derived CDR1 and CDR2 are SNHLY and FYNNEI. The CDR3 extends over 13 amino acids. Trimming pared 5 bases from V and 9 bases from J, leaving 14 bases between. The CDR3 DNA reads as TGTGCCAGCAGTACAGGACCGCCGGGTGAGCAGTTCTTC. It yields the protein CASSTGPPGEQFF.

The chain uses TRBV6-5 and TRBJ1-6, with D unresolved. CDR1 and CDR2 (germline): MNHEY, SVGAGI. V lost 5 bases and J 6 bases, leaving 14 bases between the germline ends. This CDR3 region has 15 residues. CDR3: CASSLAKGGNSPLHF. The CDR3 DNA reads TGTGCCAGCAGTCTCGCCAAGGGAGGTAATTCACCCCTCCACTTT.